The rows below give T cell receptor beta chains drawn from one sample of a study of blood T cell repertoires in COVID-19. This table comes from immunoSEQ multiplex PCR, and its TCRdb copy is limited to in-frame clones, with some not included. The table records 120,000 or so clones, approximately 81% of them present only once. The material sequenced was peripheral blood. The receptors were gathered from a man aged 35 to 55 with active or convalescent COVID-19. The conserved cysteine and the conserved F or W are not part of the CDR3 here.

J gene | V gene | CDR3 protein
TRBJ1-3 | TRBV19 | ASSISRGQAIGNTIY
TRBJ2-5 | TRBV7-6 | ASSSLAGGVGETQY
TRBJ2-5 | TRBV24-1 | ATGGGPHSRSQY
TRBJ1-3 | TRBV30 | AWSPGGNTIY
TRBJ1-4 | TRBV14 | ASSQEGARELF
TRBJ1-6 | TRBV21-1 | ASSKVGTGSPPLH
TRBJ2-7 | TRBV5-1 | ASRAGMRYEQY
TRBJ2-2 | TRBV7-7 | ASSPRGSGSGTGELF
TRBJ2-5 | TRBV19 | ASSIAGTQY
TRBJ1-3 | TRBV4-3 | ASSQVQDVSGNTIY
TRBJ2-1 | TRBV29-1 | SGEILNEQF
TRBJ1-4 | TRBV5-1 | ASSPDGLANEKLF
TRBJ2-1 | TRBV10-1 | ASSREGTYNEQF
TRBJ1-2 | TRBV6-6 | ASREQVFGYT
TRBJ1-1 | TRBV20-1 | SASRSGGGTEAF
TRBJ2-2 | TRBV9 | ASSVGVAGELF
TRBJ2-7 | TRBV7-3 | ASSPTWDRGAEQY
TRBJ1-3 | TRBV11-2 | ASGSLRGAGNTIY
TRBJ1-1 | TRBV9 | ASSVREYTEAF
TRBJ1-1 | TRBV6-5 | ASSYSPGGNTEAF
TRBJ2-2 | TRBV5-1 | ASHAGTNPNTGELF
TRBJ2-3 | TRBV5-4 | ASSRTSDTDTQY
TRBJ1-1 | TRBV9 | ASSVEGVTEAF
TRBJ1-2 | TRBV30 | AWSVNLSTRLS
TRBJ1-1 | TRBV2 | ASKVGANTEAF
TRBJ2-2 | TRBV9 | ASSLRTGNTGELF
TRBJ2-7 | TRBV4-2 | ASSQAQAGGGEQY
TRBJ1-6 | TRBV11-3 | ASSLGPGGTNNSPLH
TRBJ2-1 | TRBV7-3 | ASSLTGPREAEQF
TRBJ2-2 | TRBV5-5 | ASSSLSGTATGELF
TRBJ1-1 | TRBV18 | ASSPGGDTEAF
TRBJ1-3 | TRBV28 | ASSTSYRGNTIY
TRBJ2-2 | TRBV6-2/TRBV6-3 | ASSPLRQANTGELF
TRBJ2-5 | TRBV4-1 | ASSQGLGGFQETQY
TRBJ1-6 | TRBV18 | ASSRGRGNNSPLH
TRBJ2-5 | TRBV24-1 | ATRTGTSGGETQY
TRBJ2-7 | TRBV27 | ASSLDRRAYEQY
TRBJ1-5 | TRBV19 | ASKDGEWERQPQH
TRBJ2-7 | TRBV5-1 | ASSPAGTSGPPSSYEQY
TRBJ1-5 | TRBV12-5 | ASATTGGFSQPQH
TRBJ1-5 | TRBV5-6 | ASSSGQGGLEPQH
TRBJ2-2 | TRBV19 | ASTGGQGTHTGELF
TRBJ1-1 | TRBV5-1 | ASSPTGGDDEAF
TRBJ1-1 | TRBV30 | ACNPRRARAF
TRBJ2-5 | TRBV28 | ASRRSPGQETQY
TRBJ2-3 | TRBV5-1 | ASSTAGTGRADTQY
TRBJ1-5 | TRBV6-5 | ASSYRQVLNQPQH
TRBJ1-2 | TRBV6-4 | ASSDGRGVSYT
TRBJ1-6 | TRBV5-4 | ASSLQAYNSPLH
TRBJ2-1 | TRBV19 | ASSIVPEDEQF
TRBJ1-2 | TRBV5-1 | ASSQKSGQGAYGYT